A single sample is the source of the 27 T cell receptor beta chains below, sequenced in a study of T-cell memory formation after mild COVID-19. TCRdb ran MiXCR on the 5' RACE reads and lists one entry per CDR3 protein. The repertoire holds over 450,000 distinct CDR3 sequences, with about a fifth as singletons. The specimen sequenced was PBMCs or a T cell subset sorted from them (not recorded which). The receptor set was obtained from an adult woman who had mild COVID-19 (a few samples of this study predate the infection). Cell type and time point are not known.

This chain links TRBV4-1 with TRBJ1-6, with D perhaps TRBD1 (5 bases). V shed 0 bases and J shed 3 bases, with 9 bases lying between them. CDR1 is MGHRA, CDR2 YSYEKL, per germline. The length of the CDR3 is 16 residues. CDR3 residues: CASSQELRGYNSPLHF. In DNA, the CDR3 is TGCGCCAGCAGCCAAGAATTAAGGGGCTATAATTCACCCCTCCACTTT.

This clonotype was detected only a few times. The chain has TRBV29-1 and TRBJ1-1; D may be TRBD1 (6 bases). The CDR3 runs to 15 residues. The V end was cut by 4 bases, the J end by 5 bases, with 20 bases between. Per germline, CDR1 SQVTM and CDR2 ANQGSEA. CDR3 sequence reads: CSVVGGRDFWTEAFF. The CDR3 coding sequence is TGCAGCGTTGTAGGGGGGCGCGATTTTTGGACTGAAGCTTTCTTT.

The chain has TRBV5-1 and TRBJ2-2; either TRBD1 or TRBD2 may fit D (5 bases each). Germline CDR1 and CDR2: SGHRS and YFSETQ. This CDR3 comprises 15 residues. Trimming shortened V by 4 bases and J by 7 bases, and 17 bases separated the two germline ends. CDR3 sequence reads: CASSLRDVFSGELFF. The CDR3 DNA reads TGCGCCAGCAGCCTAAGGGACGTTTTTAGCGGGGAGCTGTTTTTT.

The rearrangement uses TRBV15 and TRBJ2-3; TRBD2 matches at 14 bases. The CDR3 covers 15 residues. Germline V CDR1 and CDR2: LNHNV, YYDKDF (reference sequence). J gave up 5 bases and V 5 bases, and 3 bases lay outside the gene matches. CDR3 protein: CATSSGTSGRDTQYF. CDR3 in DNA: TGTGCCACCAGCTCCGGGACTAGCGGGAGAGATACGCAGTATTTT.

About this clonotype: Its ends do not fully match the called genes, so a read error is possible. The gene calls are TRBV7-9 and TRBJ1-6; D may be TRBD1 (5 bases). Germline V lookup: CDR1 SEHNR, CDR2 FQNEAQ (reference sequence). The CDR3 is 17 residues long. CDR3 sequence (DNA): TGTGCCAGCAGCTTAGACGGGCACGGGACCGCCAATTTACCCCTCCACTTT. Translated: CASSLDGHGTANLPLHF.

This clonotype showed up just a few times. V usage is TRBV7-9 and J usage is TRBJ1-1, with D tentatively TRBD1 (5 bases). This CDR3 is built from 14 residues. Germline V gene sequence: CDR1 SEHNR, CDR2 FQNEAQ (reference sequence). The V end lost 4 bases, the J end lost 6 bases, and 15 bases lay between the germline ends. The CDR3 nucleotides are TGTGCCAGCAGCTCCACGGGGCTGGTCGCTGAAGCTTTCTTT. It specifies CASSSTGLVAEAFF.

This CDR3 is CASSRAVRASYNEQFF. The CDR3 DNA reads as TGTGCCAGCAGCCGGGCGGTGAGGGCCTCCTACAATGAGCAGTTCTTC. The J gene is TRBJ2-1, the V gene TRBV14; a weak D match, TRBD2 (5 bases). There are 16 residues in the CDR3. V was trimmed by 4 bases and J by 0 bases, leaving 13 bases between them. Germline V gene sequence: CDR1 SGHDN, CDR2 FVKESK.

The table lists this clonotype with a few counts. The chain carries TRBV3-1 and TRBJ1-5; D remains unclear. The CDR3 consists of 15 residues. Per the germline V gene, CDR1 is LGHDT and CDR2 is YNNKEL (reference sequence). The V end was cut by 1 base, the J end by 5 bases, with 12 bases between. This chain's CDR3 is CASSQAWASHQPQHF. The CDR3 nucleotides read TGTGCCAGCAGCCAAGCCTGGGCCTCGCATCAGCCCCAGCATTTT.

The chain employs TRBV4-1 and TRBJ2-3; TRBD1 is a possible D gene (5 bases). The CDR3 covers 19 residues. The V and J ends lost 1 base and 5 bases respectively, with 25 bases between them. Germline V CDR1 and CDR2: MGHRA, YSYEKL. The chain's CDR3 is CASSQGARVATRSLDTQYF. The CDR3 bases are TGCGCCAGCAGCCAAGGCGCCAGGGTTGCCACCAGGTCCCTAGATACGCAGTATTTT.

The rearrangement links TRBV3-1 to TRBJ2-7, with D uncertain. Germline CDR1 LGHDT, CDR2 YNNKEL (reference sequence). CDR3 length: 13 residues. Trimming took off 3 bases at V and 5 bases at J, with 11 bases between the two ends. The CDR3 region has the DNA TGTGCCAGCAGCCACAAAGGGATCAACGAGCAGTACTTC. As protein: CASSHKGINEQYF.

CDR3 DNA: TGTGCCAGCAGTTTCCCGGGGAATGAAAAACTGTTTTTT. This gives the protein CASSFPGNEKLFF. This chain connects TRBV12-3 or TRBV12-4 to TRBJ1-4; D is undetermined. The ends were cut back, 3 bases at V and 5 bases at J, with 7 bases in the middle. The CDR3 length is 13 residues.

This clonotype was counted only a few times. The chain recombines TRBV11-1 with TRBJ2-3; D gene unclear. The CDR3 totals 14 residues. Germline CDR1 and CDR2: SGHAT and FQDESV (reference sequence). V lost 5 bases, J lost 3 bases, and 12 bases lay in between. Written as DNA, the CDR3 is TGTGCCAGCAGCCCACATAGGGCTACAGATACGCAGTATTTT. This sequence encodes CASSPHRATDTQYF.

This clonotype was found a few times. The chain has TRBV24-1 and TRBJ2-3; D gene uncertain. The V and J ends lost 3 bases and 4 bases respectively, with 16 bases between them. The V gene's germline CDR1 is KGHDR and CDR2 SFDVKD. CDR3 length: 16 residues. CDR3 protein: CATSDMAHEGADTQYF. DNA for the CDR3: TGTGCCACCAGTGATATGGCCCATGAAGGCGCAGATACGCAGTATTTT.

The J gene is TRBJ2-1, the V gene TRBV5-1; D gene uncertain. The CDR3 has 13 amino acids. The germline gives CDR1 SGHRS, CDR2 YFSETQ. V was pared by 4 bases and J by 5 bases, with 10 bases between. CDR3 sequence: CASSPALHNEQFF. The CDR3 DNA reads as TGCGCCAGCAGCCCCGCACTTCACAATGAGCAGTTCTTC.

The chain employs TRBV7-2 and TRBJ2-1; D uncertain. CDR3 length: 13 residues. The V end lost 5 bases, the J end lost 8 bases, and 13 bases lay between the germline ends. CDR1 is SGHTA and CDR2 is FQGNSA in the germline V gene. The CDR3 region has the DNA TGTGCCAGCAGCGCCGGTTCGCGCGATGAGCAGTTCTTC. It yields the protein CASSAGSRDEQFF.

This clonotype was counted a few times. This chain joins TRBV5-1 and TRBJ2-3, with D possibly being TRBD2 (5 bases). This CDR3 is 14 amino acids long. Germline V CDR1 and CDR2: SGHRS, YFSETQ. Trimming left V 2 bases short and J 4 bases short, with 11 bases between. The CDR3 reads CASSFGDFADTQYF. CDR3 bases: TGCGCCAGCAGCTTCGGGGATTTTGCAGATACGCAGTATTTT.

This clonotype was picked up a small number of times. This rearrangement joins TRBV7-9 to TRBJ2-1, with D perhaps matching TRBD2 (5 bases). V lost 4 bases, J lost 12 bases, and 10 bases lay in between. Germline-derived CDR1 and CDR2 are SEHNR and FQNEAQ (reference sequence). CDR3 length equals 11 residues. The CDR3 region has the DNA TGTGCCAGCAGCTCGGGAAGGGTGCAGTTCTTC. It is translated as CASSSGRVQFF.

In its sample, this clonotype was seen a few times. This sequence joins TRBV3-1 and TRBJ2-1; 7 bases agree with TRBD2. Germline CDR1 reads LGHDT; CDR2 reads YNNKEL (reference sequence). The CDR3 spans 17 residues. The junction had 5 bases not matched to a gene; V was cut back by 0 bases and J by 0 bases. DNA for the CDR3: TGTGCCAGCAGCCAAGACCCGGGGGGTCCCTCCTACAATGAGCAGTTCTTC. This translates into CASSQDPGGPSYNEQFF.

This clonotype came up a few times. The chain carries TRBV29-1 and TRBJ2-2; possibly TRBD1 for D (5 bases). Trimming cost V 4 bases and J 2 bases, with 11 bases left between them. CDR1 is SQVTM and CDR2 is ANQGSEA in the germline V gene. This CDR3 is 14 amino acids long. The CDR3 DNA reads as TGCAGCGTTGGACAGCCTTCAAACACCGGGGAGCTGTTTTTT. As protein: CSVGQPSNTGELFF.

The chain links TRBV7-3 to TRBJ2-5, with D hard to call. This CDR3 is built from 13 residues. Per the germline V gene, CDR1 is SGHTA and CDR2 is FQGTGA. The ends were cut back, 5 bases at V and 5 bases at J, with 12 bases in the middle. CDR3 nucleotides: TGTGCCAGCAGCCCCCACCCCGGGGAGACCCAGTACTTC. Protein: CASSPHPGETQYF.

There are a few counts of this clonotype. The rearrangement joins TRBV24-1 to TRBJ2-5; 9 bases are shared with TRBD1. There are 14 residues in the CDR3. Germline V gene sequence: CDR1 KGHDR, CDR2 SFDVKD. V lost 7 bases, J lost 5 bases, and 7 bases stayed unmatched. In DNA, the CDR3 is TGTGCCACCAGAGCCCGCGGGACAGGGGAGACCCAGTACTTC. Translation: CATRARGTGETQYF.

This clonotype showed up just a few times. The genes are TRBV2 and TRBJ2-7, with TRBD1 identical over 9 bases. Germline lookup yields CDR1 SNHLY and CDR2 FYNNEI. With 2 bases clipped from V and 0 bases from J, the junction kept 5 bases outside the gene matches. The length of the CDR3 is 16 residues. The CDR3 bases are TGTGCCAGCAGTGAATACGGGACAGGGAGCTCCTACGAGCAGTACTTC. Encoded protein: CASSEYGTGSSYEQYF.

This clonotype was detected many times. The genes are TRBV7-9 and TRBJ2-3, with a tentative D call TRBD2 (5 bases). This CDR3 region has 12 residues. Trimming stripped 3 bases from V and 6 bases from J, with 7 bases between. Germline loops: CDR1 SEHNR, CDR2 FQNEAQ (reference sequence). CDR3 in DNA: TGTGCCAGCAGCTTTGAGGGTGATACGCAGTATTTT. This translates into CASSFEGDTQYF.

This clonotype was observed a handful of times. The chain employs TRBV10-3 and TRBJ1-1; 7 nucleotides align to TRBD1. The V gene's germline CDR1 is ENHRY and CDR2 SYGVKD. This CDR3 spans 14 amino acids. V was clipped by 10 bases and J by 7 bases; unmatched bases: 15. CDR3 sequence (DNA): TGTGCCACCAGACCACAGGGGTCGGGGATTGAAGCTTTCTTT. Residues: CATRPQGSGIEAFF.

This clonotype was counted a single time. The chain recombines TRBV12-3 or TRBV12-4 with TRBJ1-2, with D possibly TRBD1 on 5 matching bases. This CDR3 is built from 13 residues. The ends were cut back, 5 bases at V and 8 bases at J, with 15 bases in the middle. For the CDR3, the DNA is TGTGCCAGCAGTGGGGGGGATAGCGGGGGCTACACCTTC. It yields the protein CASSGGDSGGYTF.

The chain recombines TRBV28 with TRBJ2-6, with D hard to call. Germline CDR1 is MDHEN and CDR2 is SYDVKM. The CDR3 covers 15 residues. V dropped 6 bases and J dropped 0 bases, with 9 bases sitting between them. The CDR3: CASRPLSSGANVLTF. The CDR3 nucleotides are TGTGCCAGCAGACCGTTGAGCTCTGGGGCCAACGTCCTGACTTTC.

V is TRBV24-1 and J is TRBJ1-2; no clear D gene. The V end was cut by 2 bases, the J end by 8 bases, with 11 bases between. The germline V gene encodes CDR1 KGHDR and CDR2 SFDVKD. The CDR3 spans 13 residues. In nucleotides, the CDR3 is TGTGCCACCAGTGATTGGACCCCGGGAGGCTACACCTTC. It codes for CATSDWTPGGYTF.